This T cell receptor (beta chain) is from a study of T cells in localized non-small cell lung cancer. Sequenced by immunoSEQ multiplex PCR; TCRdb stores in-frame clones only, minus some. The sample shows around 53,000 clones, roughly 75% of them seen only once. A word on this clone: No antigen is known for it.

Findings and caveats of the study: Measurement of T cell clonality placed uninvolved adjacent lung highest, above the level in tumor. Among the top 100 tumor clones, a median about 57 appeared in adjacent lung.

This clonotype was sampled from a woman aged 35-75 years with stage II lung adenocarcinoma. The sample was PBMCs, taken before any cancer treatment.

As DNA, the CDR3 is TGTGCCAGTAGTATTGGGGGTACAAGCACAGATACGCAGTATTTT. Its translation is CASSIGGTSTDTQYF. The chain couples TRBV19 to TRBJ2-3; D may be TRBD1 or TRBD2 (5 bases each). The CDR3 runs 15 residues. Looked up from germline, CDR1 is LNHDA and CDR2 is SQIVND (reference sequence). The ends were cut back, 3 bases at V and 0 bases at J, with 10 bases in the middle. The full variable domain, with the rest looked up from reference TRBV19 and TRBJ2-3, is DGGITQSPKYLFRKEGQNVTLSCEQNLNHDAMYWYRQDPGQGLRLIYYSQIVNDFQKGDIAEGYSVSREKKESFPLTVTSAQKNPTAFYLCASSIGGTSTDTQYFGPGTRLTVL.